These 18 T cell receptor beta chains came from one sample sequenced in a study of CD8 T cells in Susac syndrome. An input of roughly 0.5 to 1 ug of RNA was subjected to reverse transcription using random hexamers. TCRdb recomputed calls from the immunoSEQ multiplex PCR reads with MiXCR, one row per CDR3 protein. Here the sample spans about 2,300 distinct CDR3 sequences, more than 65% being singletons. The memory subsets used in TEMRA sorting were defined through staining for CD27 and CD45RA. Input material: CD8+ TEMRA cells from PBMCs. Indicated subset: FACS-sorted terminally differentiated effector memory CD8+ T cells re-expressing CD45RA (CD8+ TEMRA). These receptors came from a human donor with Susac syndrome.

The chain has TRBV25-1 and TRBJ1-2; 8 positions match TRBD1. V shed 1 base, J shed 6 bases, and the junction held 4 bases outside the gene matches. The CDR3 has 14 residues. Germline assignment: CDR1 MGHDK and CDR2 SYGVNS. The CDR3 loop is CASSEFDRGHGYTF. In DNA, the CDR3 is TGTGCCAGCAGTGAATTCGACAGGGGTCATGGCTACACCTTC.

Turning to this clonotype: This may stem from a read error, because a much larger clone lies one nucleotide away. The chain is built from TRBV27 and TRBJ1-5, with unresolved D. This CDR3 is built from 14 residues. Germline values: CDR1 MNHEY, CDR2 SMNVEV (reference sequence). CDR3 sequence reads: CACSPKRSNQPQHF. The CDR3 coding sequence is TGTGCCTGCAGCCCAAAGCGGAGCAATCAGCCCCAGCATTTT.

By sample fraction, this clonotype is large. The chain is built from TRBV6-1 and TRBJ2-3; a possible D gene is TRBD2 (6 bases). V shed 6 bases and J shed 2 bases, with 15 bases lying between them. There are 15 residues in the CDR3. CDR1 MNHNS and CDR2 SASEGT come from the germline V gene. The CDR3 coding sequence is TGTGCCAGCAGAGCCGGGACTTCCTACACAGATACGCAGTATTTT. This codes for CASRAGTSYTDTQYF.

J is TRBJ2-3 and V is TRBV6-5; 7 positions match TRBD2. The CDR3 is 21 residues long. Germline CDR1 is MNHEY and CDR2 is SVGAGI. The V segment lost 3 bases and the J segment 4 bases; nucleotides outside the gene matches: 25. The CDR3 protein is CASSYCGPGLLRTCVSDTQYF. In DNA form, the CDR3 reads TGTGCCAGCAGTTATTGTGGGCCGGGACTACTACGTACCTGTGTCTCAGATACGCAGTATTTT.

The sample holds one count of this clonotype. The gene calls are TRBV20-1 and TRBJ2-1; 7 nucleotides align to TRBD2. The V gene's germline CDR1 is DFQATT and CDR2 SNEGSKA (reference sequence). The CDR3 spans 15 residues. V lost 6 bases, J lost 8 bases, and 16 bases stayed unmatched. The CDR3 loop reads CSAPTGVTSPYEQFF. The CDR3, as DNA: TGCAGTGCCCCGACTGGGGTGACTAGCCCCTATGAGCAGTTCTTC.

CDR3 DNA sequence: TGTGCCAGCGGCCCATCCGCTAAACTGGGGAGCTACGAGCAGTACTTC. Protein: CASGPSAKLGSYEQYF. This chain links TRBV9 with TRBJ2-7, with D possibly matching TRBD2 (5 bases). V was cut by 7 bases and J by 3 bases, with 23 bases left in between. The CDR3 contains 16 residues. Germline V gene sequence: CDR1 SGDLS, CDR2 YYNGEE.

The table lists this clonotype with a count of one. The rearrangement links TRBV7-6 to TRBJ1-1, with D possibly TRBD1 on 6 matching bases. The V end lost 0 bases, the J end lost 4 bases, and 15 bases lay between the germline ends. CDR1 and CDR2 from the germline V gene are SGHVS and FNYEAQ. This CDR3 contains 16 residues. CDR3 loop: CASSLAKGVLSTEAFF. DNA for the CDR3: TGTGCCAGCAGCTTAGCGAAGGGGGTATTGAGCACTGAAGCTTTCTTT.

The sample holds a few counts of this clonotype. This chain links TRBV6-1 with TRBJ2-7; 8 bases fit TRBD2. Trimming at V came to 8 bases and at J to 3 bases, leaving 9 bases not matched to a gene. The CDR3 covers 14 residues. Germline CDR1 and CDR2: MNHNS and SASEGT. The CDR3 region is CASSGGVGIYEQYF. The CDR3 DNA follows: TGTGCCAGCTCCGGGGGGGTGGGAATCTACGAGCAGTACTTC.

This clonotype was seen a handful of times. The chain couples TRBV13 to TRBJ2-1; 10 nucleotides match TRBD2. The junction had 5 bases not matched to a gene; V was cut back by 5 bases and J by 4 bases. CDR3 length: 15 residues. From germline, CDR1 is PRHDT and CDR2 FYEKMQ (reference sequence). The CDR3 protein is CASSASGGGYNEQFF. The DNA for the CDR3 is TGTGCCAGCAGCGCCAGCGGGGGGGGTTACAATGAGCAGTTCTTC.

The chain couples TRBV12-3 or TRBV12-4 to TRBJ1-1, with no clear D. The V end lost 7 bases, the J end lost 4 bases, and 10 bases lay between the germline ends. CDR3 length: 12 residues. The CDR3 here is CASTFGVTEAFF. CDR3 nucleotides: TGTGCCAGCACTTTTGGTGTCACTGAAGCTTTCTTT.

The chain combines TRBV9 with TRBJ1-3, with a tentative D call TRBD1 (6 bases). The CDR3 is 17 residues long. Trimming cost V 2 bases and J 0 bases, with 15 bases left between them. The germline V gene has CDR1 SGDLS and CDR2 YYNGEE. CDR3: CASSVPKTGSSGNTIYF. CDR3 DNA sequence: TGTGCCAGCAGCGTTCCGAAGACAGGTTCCTCTGGAAACACCATATATTTT.

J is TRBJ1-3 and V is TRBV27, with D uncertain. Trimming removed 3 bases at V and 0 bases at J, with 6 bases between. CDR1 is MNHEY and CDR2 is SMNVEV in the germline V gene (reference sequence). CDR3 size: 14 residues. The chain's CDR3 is CASSLLGSGNTIYF. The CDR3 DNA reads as TGTGCCAGCAGTTTGCTGGGCTCTGGAAACACCATATATTTT.

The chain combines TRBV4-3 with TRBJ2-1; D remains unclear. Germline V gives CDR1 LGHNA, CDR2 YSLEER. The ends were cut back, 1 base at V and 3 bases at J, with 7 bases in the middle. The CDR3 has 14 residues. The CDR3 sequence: CASSQAWGYNEQFF. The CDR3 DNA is TGCGCCAGCAGCCAAGCATGGGGCTACAATGAGCAGTTCTTC.

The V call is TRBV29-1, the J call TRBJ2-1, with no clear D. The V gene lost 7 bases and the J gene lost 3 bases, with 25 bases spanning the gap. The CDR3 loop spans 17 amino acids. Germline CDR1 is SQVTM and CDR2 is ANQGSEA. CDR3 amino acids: CSALTLLASSRYNEQFF. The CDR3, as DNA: TGCAGCGCCCTGACCCTCTTAGCTAGTAGCCGCTACAATGAGCAGTTCTTC.

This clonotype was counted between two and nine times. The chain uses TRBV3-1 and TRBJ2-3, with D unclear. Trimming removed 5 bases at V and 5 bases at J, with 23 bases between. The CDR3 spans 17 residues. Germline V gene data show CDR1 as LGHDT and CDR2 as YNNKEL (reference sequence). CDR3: CASSYRAPIFMQDTQYF. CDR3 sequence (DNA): TGTGCCAGCAGCTATAGGGCTCCCATTTTCATGCAAGATACGCAGTATTTT.

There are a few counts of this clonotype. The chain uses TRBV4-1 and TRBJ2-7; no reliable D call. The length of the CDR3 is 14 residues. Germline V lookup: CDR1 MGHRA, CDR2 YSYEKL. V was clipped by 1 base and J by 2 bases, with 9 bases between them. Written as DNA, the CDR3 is TGCGCCAGCAGCCAAGTTCCTGATACCTACGAGCAGTACTTC. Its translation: CASSQVPDTYEQYF.

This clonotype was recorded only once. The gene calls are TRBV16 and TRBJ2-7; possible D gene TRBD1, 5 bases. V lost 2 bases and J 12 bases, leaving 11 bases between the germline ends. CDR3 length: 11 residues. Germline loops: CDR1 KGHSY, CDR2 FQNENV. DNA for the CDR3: TGTGCCAGCAGCCAAAGGGGTTTTATGTACTTC. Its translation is CASSQRGFMYF.

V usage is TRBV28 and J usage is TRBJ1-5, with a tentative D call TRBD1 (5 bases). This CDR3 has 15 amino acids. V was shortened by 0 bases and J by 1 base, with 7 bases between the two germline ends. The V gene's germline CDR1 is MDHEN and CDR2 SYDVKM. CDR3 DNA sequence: TGTGCCAGCAGTTTATGGAAGGGGAGCAATCAGCCCCAGCATTTT. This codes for CASSLWKGSNQPQHF.